The 8 T cell receptor beta chains presented below share a single source sample, sequenced in a study of cytomegalovirus exposure and HLA in healthy donors. Primers: 60 Vbeta forward and 13 Jbeta reverse. Sequencing was performed with immunoSEQ multiplex PCR; in TCRdb, only in-frame clones are kept and a portion is missing. The sample contains around 170,000 clones, 82% of which appear only once. Material: PBMCs. These receptor sequences come from a woman younger than 30 in good health and CMV-seronegative.

The chain carries TRBV18 and TRBJ2-2, with 8 bases fitting TRBD1. In germline, CDR1 is KGHSH, CDR2 LQKENI. This CDR3 is built from 15 residues. Germline trimming cut 6 bases from V and 5 bases from J; bases unmatched to any gene: 8. The CDR3, as DNA: TGTGCCAGCTCGCCGACAGGGGCGATTACCGGGGAGCTGTTTTTT. Translated: CASSPTGAITGELFF.

CDR3 loop: CASSSGERGVYEQYF. For the CDR3, the DNA is TGTGCCAGTAGTTCCGGGGAGCGGGGGGTATACGAGCAGTACTTC. The rearrangement uses TRBV19 and TRBJ2-7; 9 nucleotides line up with TRBD2. The CDR3 loop spans 15 amino acids. In germline, CDR1 is LNHDA, CDR2 SQIVND (reference sequence). J gave up 4 bases and V 5 bases, and 9 bases lay outside the gene matches.

Note on this clone: Additional DNA sequences in this sample encode the identical CDR3. The chain recombines TRBV7-7 with TRBJ2-5, with D perhaps matching TRBD1 (6 bases). From germline, CDR1 is SSHAT and CDR2 FNYEAQ (reference sequence). The CDR3 is 14 amino acids. V dropped 1 base and J dropped 2 bases, with 8 bases sitting between them. CDR3 protein: CASSLGGPQETQYF. The CDR3 DNA follows: TGTGCCAGCAGCTTAGGGGGGCCACAAGAGACCCAGTACTTC.

The chain uses TRBV6-1 and TRBJ2-5; no definite D call. The DNA end favors TRBJ2-7, so the J call may be wrong. This CDR3 comprises 13 residues. Germline CDR1 and CDR2: MNHNS and SASEGT. The CDR3 protein is CASSEAYLYEQYF. In DNA, the CDR3 is TGTGCCAGCAGTGAAGCGTACCTCTACGAGCAGTACTTC.

V gene TRBV6-1 combines with J gene TRBJ1-5, with 8 bases fitting TRBD1. The length of the CDR3 is 13 residues. Trimming cost V 6 bases and J 10 bases; bases outside gene matches: 8. Germline V gene lookup returns CDR1 MNHNS and CDR2 SASEGT. The CDR3 DNA is TGTGCCAGCAGCGAATACGGACAGGGCCCCCAGCATTTT. Protein product: CASSEYGQGPQHF.

The chain links TRBV27 to TRBJ2-5, with D perhaps TRBD2 (6 bases). V shed 6 bases and J shed 6 bases, with 17 bases lying between them. This CDR3 is 14 amino acids long. Germline V gene sequence: CDR1 MNHEY, CDR2 SMNVEV (reference sequence). The CDR3 nucleotides read TGTGCCAGCAGCCGGGCTTCGGGGGAGCAGACCCAGTACTTC. The encoded protein is CASSRASGEQTQYF.

The rearrangement uses TRBV7-9 and TRBJ2-2, with 9 bases that match TRBD1. From germline, CDR1 is SEHNR and CDR2 FQNEAQ (reference sequence). The junction had 11 bases not matched to a gene; V was cut back by 4 bases and J by 5 bases. This CDR3 has 17 amino acids. Written as DNA, the CDR3 is TGTGCCAGCAGCTCCCCCGTGGGACAGGGTGAAACCGGGGAGCTGTTTTTT. The encoded protein is CASSSPVGQGETGELFF.

This sequence joins TRBV18 and TRBJ2-1; 8 positions match TRBD1. V was clipped by 5 bases and J by 0 bases; unmatched bases: 9. This CDR3 has 17 amino acids. Germline CDR1 KGHSH, CDR2 LQKENI. CDR3 bases: TGTGCCAGCTCAAACCAGGGGGCCCCTTTCTCCTACAATGAGCAGTTCTTC. Amino acid sequence: CASSNQGAPFSYNEQFF.